This is a list of T cell receptor beta chains from one sample in a study of neurological immune-mediated disorders. TCRdb fed the 5' RACE reads into MiXCR, producing one record per CDR3 protein. The table records about 70,000 distinct CDR3 sequences, 2.5% to 4% of them present only once. The specimen sequenced was PBMCs. These receptor sequences come from a woman aged 50 to 60 with multiple sclerosis. Both conserved end residues are part of each CDR3. D genes are given only for firm matches. Clone sizes are shown as once, few, many, or a class for an expanded clone.

abundance	d_gene	v_gene	j_gene	CDR3aa	CDR3nt
many	.	TRBV9	TRBJ1-1	CASSVASNTLNTEAFF	TGTGCCAGCAGCGTAGCTTCGAACACGCTGAACACTGAAGCTTTCTTT
many	TRBD1	TRBV5-1	TRBJ2-1	CASSLRTGAYNEQFF	TGCGCCAGCAGCTTGAGGACAGGGGCCTACAATGAGCAGTTCTTC
many	.	TRBV27	TRBJ2-7	CASSSRVGRSYEQYF	TGTGCCAGCAGTTCTAGGGTTGGCAGATCCTACGAGCAGTACTTC
many	TRBD2	TRBV7-2	TRBJ2-1	CASSLGQRGGLPSYNEQFF	TGTGCCAGCAGCTTAGGGCAGCGGGGGGGCCTCCCCTCCTACAATGAGCAGTTCTTC
many	.	TRBV18	TRBJ2-7	CASSPRDGMTYEQYF	TGTGCCAGCTCACCGCGGGACGGGATGACCTACGAGCAGTACTTC
many	.	TRBV2	TRBJ1-5	CASSALMGQPQHF	TGTGCCAGCAGTGCCCTCATGGGTCAGCCCCAGCATTTT
many	.	TRBV2	TRBJ1-1	CASSVEESWGGTEAFF	TGTGCCAGCAGTGTGGAAGAGTCATGGGGGGGCACTGAAGCTTTCTTT
many	.	TRBV6-1	TRBJ2-2	CASSEALEGGGELFF	TGTGCCAGCAGTGAAGCGCTGGAGGGAGGCGGGGAGCTGTTTTTT
many	TRBD2	TRBV18	TRBJ2-1	CASSPVASGSLLLDEQFF	TGTGCCAGCTCACCGGTAGCTAGCGGGTCTCTCCTTCTTGATGAGCAGTTCTTC
many	.	TRBV7-6	TRBJ1-1	CASSADLNTEAFF	TGTGCCAGCAGCGCCGATCTGAACACTGAAGCTTTCTTT
many	TRBD1	TRBV6-5	TRBJ2-2	CASRSTGTGGISYTGELFF	TGTGCCAGCAGATCCACCGGGACAGGGGGCATATCTTACACCGGGGAGCTGTTTTTT
many	TRBD1	TRBV24-1	TRBJ1-2	CATRSTGGDYGYTF	TGTGCCACCAGATCCACAGGGGGTGACTATGGCTACACCTTC
many	.	TRBV7-9	TRBJ1-5	CASSLNRGPQHF	TGTGCCAGCAGCTTAAACCGAGGGCCCCAGCATTTT
many	.	TRBV20-1	TRBJ1-5	CSGGDPRDTRQPQHF	TGCAGTGGAGGGGACCCCCGGGACACACGACAGCCCCAGCATTTT
many	.	TRBV29-1	TRBJ2-1	CSVVWVEQFF	TGCAGCGTTGTATGGGTTGAGCAGTTCTTC
many	TRBD1	TRBV11-2	TRBJ1-1	CASTKTGRDTEAFF	TGTGCCAGCACCAAGACAGGGAGGGACACTGAAGCTTTCTTT
many	.	TRBV5-1	TRBJ2-3	CASSFGTSTDTQYF	TGCGCCAGCAGCTTTGGGACTAGCACAGATACGCAGTATTTT
many	.	TRBV5-1	TRBJ1-6	CASSLKVAYNSPLHF	TGCGCCAGCAGCTTGAAGGTAGCTTATAATTCACCCCTCCACTTT
many	TRBD1	TRBV11-3	TRBJ1-1	CASSLGGTGGTEAFF	TGTGCCAGCAGCTTAGGGGGGACAGGAGGGACTGAAGCTTTCTTT
many	.	TRBV6-1	TRBJ1-5	CASSEVNNQPQHF	TGTGCCAGCAGTGAAGTCAACAATCAGCCCCAGCATTTT
many	.	TRBV20-1	TRBJ1-1	CSARVAGANTEAFF	TGCAGTGCTAGAGTGGCAGGGGCGAACACTGAAGCTTTCTTT
many	.	TRBV20-1	TRBJ1-6	CSARISGANSPLHF	TGCAGTGCTAGAATTTCGGGGGCTAATTCACCCCTCCACTTT
many	TRBD2	TRBV7-9	TRBJ2-7	CASSSYQRDGYEQYF	TGTGCCAGCAGCTCCTACCAGCGGGATGGCTACGAGCAGTACTTC
many	.	TRBV20-1	TRBJ1-5	CSASTSPGKPQHF	TGCAGTGCTAGTACGTCCCCGGGGAAACCCCAGCATTTT
many	TRBD2	TRBV10-3	TRBJ2-4	CAISASGGDIPAKNIQYF	TGTGCCATCAGTGCTAGCGGGGGGGATATTCCAGCCAAAAACATTCAGTACTTC
many	TRBD2	TRBV28	TRBJ2-1	CASGAGGRGYNEQFF	TGTGCCAGCGGAGCGGGAGGGCGCGGGTACAATGAGCAGTTCTTC
many	.	TRBV5-1	TRBJ2-2	CASSLVEAATGELFF	TGCGCCAGCAGCTTGGTGGAGGCGGCTACCGGGGAGCTGTTTTTT
many	.	TRBV12-3/TRBV12-4	TRBJ1-5	CASSLIGGDQPQHF	TGTGCCAGCAGTTTAATTGGGGGAGATCAGCCCCAGCATTTT
medium-sized	.	TRBV20-1	TRBJ2-5	CSPGTTTRAETQYF	TGCAGTCCTGGGACCACTACCAGGGCGGAGACCCAGTACTTC
many	.	TRBV20-1	TRBJ2-1	CSASRSGNEQFF	TGCAGTGCTAGCCGGAGTGGCAATGAGCAGTTCTTC
few	.	TRBV6-1	TRBJ2-7	CASSEAVYEQYF	TGTGCCAGCAGTGAAGCTGTCTACGAGCAGTACTTC
many	.	TRBV27	TRBJ2-1	CASASGSASYNEQFF	TGTGCCAGCGCTAGTGGTAGCGCTTCCTACAATGAGCAGTTCTTC
many	.	TRBV5-5	TRBJ2-6	CASMEAAGANVLTF	TGTGCCAGCATGGAGGCGGCTGGGGCCAACGTCCTGACTTTC
many	TRBD2	TRBV10-2	TRBJ2-3	CASSEWTSGSTDTQYF	TGCGCCAGCAGTGAATGGACTAGCGGGAGCACAGATACGCAGTATTTT
few	.	TRBV6-1	TRBJ1-2	CASNRGVDGYTF	TGTGCCAGCAATCGGGGAGTTGATGGCTACACCTTC
many	.	TRBV5-1	TRBJ2-1	CASSPGENEQFF	TGCGCCAGCAGCCCGGGGGAGAATGAGCAGTTCTTC